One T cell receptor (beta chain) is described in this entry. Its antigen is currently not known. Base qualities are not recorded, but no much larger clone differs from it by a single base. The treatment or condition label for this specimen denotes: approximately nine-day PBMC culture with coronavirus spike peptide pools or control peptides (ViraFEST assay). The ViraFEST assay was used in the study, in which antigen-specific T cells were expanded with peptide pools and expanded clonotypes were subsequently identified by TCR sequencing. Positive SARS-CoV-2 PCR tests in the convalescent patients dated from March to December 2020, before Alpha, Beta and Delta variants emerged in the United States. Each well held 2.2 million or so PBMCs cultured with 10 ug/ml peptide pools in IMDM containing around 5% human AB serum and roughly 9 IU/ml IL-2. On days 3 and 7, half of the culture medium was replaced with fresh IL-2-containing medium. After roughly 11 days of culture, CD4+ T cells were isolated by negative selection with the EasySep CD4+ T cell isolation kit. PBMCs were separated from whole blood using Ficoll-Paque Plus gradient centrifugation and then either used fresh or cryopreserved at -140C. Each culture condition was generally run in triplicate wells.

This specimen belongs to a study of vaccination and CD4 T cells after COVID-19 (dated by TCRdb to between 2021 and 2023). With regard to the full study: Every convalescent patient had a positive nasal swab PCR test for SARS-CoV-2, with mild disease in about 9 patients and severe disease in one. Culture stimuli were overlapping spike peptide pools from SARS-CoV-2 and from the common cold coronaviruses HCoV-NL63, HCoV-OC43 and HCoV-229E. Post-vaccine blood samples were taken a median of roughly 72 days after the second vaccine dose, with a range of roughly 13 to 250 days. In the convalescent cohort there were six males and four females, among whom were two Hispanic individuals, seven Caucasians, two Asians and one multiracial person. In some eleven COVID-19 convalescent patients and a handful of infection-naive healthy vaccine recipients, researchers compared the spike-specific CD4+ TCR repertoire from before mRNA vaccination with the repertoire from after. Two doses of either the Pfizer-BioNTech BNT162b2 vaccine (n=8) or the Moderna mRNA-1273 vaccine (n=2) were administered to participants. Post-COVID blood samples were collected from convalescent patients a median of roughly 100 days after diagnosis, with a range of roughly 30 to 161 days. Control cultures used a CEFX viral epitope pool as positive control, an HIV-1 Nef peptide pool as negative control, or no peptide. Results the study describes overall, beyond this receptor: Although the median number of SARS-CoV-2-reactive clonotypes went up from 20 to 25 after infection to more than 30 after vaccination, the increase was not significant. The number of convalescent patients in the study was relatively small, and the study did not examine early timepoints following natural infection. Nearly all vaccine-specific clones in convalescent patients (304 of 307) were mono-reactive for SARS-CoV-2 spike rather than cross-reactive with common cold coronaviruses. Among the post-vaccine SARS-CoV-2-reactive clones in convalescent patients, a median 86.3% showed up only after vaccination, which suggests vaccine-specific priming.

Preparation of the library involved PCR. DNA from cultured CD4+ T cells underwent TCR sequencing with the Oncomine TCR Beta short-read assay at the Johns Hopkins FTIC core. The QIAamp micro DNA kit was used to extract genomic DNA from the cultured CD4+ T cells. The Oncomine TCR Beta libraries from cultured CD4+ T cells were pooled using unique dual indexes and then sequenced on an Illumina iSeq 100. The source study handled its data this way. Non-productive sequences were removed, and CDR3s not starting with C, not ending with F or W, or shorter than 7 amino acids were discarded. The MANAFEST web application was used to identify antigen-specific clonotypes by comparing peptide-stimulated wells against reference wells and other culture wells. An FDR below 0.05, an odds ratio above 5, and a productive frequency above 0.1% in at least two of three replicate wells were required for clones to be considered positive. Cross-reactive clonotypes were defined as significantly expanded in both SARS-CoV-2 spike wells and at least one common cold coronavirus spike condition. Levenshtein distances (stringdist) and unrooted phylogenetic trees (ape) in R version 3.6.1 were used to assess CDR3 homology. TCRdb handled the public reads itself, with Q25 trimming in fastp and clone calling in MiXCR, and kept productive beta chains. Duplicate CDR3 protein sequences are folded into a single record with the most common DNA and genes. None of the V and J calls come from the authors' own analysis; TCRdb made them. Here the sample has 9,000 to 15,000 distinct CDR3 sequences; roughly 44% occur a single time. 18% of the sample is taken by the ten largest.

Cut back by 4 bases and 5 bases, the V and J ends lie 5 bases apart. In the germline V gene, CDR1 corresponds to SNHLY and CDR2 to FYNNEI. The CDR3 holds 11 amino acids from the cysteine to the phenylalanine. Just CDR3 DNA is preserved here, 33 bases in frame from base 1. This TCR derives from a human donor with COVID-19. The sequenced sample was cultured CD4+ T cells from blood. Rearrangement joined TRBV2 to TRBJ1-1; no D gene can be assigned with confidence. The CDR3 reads CASSAATEAFF. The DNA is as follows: TGTGCCAGCAGTGCTGCGACTGAAGCTTTCTTT.